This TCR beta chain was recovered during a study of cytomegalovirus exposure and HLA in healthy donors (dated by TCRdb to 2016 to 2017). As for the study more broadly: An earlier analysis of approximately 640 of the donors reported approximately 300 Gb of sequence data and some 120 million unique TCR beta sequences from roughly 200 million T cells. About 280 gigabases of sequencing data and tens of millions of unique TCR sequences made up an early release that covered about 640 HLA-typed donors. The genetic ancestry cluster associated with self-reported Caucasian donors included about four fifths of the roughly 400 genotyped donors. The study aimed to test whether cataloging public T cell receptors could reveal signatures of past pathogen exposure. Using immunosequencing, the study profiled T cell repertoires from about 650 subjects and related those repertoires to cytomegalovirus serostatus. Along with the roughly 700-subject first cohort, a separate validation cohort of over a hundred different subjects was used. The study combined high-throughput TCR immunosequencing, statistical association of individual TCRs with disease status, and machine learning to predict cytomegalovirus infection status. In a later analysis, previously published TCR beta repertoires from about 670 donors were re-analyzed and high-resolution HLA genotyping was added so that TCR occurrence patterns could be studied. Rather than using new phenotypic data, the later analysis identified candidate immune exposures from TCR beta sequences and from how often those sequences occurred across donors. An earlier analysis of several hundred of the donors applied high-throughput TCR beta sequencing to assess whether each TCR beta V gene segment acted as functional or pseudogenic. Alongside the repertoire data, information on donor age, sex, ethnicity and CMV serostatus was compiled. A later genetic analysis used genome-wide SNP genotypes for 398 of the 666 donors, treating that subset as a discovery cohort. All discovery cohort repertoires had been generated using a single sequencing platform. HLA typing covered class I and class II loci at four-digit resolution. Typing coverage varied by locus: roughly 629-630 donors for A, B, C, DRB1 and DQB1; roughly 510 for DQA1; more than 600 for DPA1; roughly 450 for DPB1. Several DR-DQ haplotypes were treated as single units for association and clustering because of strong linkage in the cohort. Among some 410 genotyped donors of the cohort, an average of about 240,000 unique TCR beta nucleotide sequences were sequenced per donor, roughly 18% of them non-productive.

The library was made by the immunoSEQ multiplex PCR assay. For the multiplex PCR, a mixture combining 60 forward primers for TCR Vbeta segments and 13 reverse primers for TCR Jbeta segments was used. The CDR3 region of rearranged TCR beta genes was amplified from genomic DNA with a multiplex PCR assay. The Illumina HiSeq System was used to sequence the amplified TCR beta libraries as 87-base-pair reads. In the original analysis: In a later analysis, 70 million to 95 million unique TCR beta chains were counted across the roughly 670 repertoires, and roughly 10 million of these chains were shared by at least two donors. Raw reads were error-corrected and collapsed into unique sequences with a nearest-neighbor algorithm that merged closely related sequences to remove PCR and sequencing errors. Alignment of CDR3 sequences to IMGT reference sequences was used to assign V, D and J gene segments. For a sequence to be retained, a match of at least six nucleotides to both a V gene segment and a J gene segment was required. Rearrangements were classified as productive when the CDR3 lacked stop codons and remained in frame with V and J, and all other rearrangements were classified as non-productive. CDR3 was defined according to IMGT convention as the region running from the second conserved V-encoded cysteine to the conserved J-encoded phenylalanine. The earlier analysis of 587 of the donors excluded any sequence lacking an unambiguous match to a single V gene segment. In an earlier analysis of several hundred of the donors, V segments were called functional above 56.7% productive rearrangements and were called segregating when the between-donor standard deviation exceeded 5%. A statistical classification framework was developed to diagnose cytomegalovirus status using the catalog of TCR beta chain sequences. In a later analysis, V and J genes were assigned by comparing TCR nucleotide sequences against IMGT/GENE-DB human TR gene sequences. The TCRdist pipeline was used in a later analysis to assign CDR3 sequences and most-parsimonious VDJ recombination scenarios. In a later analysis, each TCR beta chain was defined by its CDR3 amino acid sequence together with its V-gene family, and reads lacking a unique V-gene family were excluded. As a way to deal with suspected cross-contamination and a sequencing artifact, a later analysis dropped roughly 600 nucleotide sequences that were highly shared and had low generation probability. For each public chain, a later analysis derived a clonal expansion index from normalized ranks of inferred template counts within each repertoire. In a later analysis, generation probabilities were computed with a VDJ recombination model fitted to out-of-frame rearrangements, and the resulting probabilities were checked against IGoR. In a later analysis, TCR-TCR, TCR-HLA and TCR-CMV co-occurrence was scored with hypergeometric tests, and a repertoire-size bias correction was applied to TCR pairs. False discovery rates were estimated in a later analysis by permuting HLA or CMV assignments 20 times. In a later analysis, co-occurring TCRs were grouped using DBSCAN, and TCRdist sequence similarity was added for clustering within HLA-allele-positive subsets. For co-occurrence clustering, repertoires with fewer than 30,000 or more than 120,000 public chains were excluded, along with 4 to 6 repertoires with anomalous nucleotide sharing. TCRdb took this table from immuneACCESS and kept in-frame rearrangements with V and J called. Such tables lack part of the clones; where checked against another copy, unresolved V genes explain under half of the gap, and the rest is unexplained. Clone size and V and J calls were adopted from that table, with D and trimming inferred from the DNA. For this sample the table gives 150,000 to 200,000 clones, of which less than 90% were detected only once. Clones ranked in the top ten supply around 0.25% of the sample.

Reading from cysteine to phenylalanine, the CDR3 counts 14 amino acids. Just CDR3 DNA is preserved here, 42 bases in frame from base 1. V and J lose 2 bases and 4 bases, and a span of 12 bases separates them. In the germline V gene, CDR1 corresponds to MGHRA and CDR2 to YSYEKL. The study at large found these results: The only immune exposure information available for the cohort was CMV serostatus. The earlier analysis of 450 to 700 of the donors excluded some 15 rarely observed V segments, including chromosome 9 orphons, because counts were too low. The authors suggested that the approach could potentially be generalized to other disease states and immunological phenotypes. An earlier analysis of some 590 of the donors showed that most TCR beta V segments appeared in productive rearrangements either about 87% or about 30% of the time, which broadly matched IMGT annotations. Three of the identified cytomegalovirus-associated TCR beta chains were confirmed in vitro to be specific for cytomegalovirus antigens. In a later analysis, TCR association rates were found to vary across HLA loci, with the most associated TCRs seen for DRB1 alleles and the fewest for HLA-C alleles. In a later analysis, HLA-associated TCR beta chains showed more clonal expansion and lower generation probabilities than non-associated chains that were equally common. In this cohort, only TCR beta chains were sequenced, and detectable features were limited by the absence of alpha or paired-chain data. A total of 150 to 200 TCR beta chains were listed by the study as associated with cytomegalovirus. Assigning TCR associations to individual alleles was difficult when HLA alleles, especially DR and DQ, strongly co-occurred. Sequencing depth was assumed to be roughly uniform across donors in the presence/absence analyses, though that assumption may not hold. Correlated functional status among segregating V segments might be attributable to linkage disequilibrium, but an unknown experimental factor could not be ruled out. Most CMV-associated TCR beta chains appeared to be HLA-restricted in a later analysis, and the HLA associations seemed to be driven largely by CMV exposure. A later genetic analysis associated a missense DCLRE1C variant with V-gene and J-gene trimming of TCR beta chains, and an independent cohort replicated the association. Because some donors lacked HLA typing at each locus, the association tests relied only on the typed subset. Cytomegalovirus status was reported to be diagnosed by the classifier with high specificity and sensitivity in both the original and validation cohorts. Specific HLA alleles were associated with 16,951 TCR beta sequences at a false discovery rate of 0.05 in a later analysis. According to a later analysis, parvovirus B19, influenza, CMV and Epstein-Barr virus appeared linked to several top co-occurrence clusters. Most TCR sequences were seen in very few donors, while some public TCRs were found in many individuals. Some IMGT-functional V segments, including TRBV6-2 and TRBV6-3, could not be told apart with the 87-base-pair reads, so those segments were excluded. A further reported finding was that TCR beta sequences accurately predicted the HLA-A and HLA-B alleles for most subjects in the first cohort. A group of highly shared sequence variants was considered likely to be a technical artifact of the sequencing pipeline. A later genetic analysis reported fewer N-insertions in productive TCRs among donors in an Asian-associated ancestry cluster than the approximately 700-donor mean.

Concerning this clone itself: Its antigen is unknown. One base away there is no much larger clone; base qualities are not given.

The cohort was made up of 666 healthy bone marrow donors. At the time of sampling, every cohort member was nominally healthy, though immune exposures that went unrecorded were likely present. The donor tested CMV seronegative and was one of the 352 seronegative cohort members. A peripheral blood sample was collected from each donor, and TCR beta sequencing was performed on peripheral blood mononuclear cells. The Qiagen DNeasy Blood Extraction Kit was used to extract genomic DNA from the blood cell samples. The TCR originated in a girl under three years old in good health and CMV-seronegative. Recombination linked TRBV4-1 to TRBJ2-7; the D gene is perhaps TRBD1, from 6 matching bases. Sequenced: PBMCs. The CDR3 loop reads CASSQLEGEYEQYF. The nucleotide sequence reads TGCGCCAGCAGCCAATTAGAGGGGGAGTACGAGCAGTACTTC.